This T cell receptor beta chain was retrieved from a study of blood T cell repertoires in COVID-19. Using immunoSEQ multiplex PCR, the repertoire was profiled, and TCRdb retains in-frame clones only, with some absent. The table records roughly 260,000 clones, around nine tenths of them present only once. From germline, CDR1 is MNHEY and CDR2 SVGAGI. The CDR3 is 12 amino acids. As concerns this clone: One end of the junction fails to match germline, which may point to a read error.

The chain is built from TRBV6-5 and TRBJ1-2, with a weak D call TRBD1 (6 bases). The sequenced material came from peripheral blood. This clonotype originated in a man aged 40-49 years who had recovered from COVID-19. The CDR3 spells CASSRADSYILF. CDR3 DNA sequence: TGTGCCAGCAGCCGCGCGGACAGCTACATCCTCTTC.